This T cell receptor (beta chain) appears in the sequencing data of a study of T-cell memory formation after mild COVID-19. On this clonotype itself: What it binds is unknown.

The V end was cut by 1 base, the J end by 5 bases, with 9 bases between. This CDR3 region has 14 residues. Findings and limits, study-wide: Most CD4+ clones that shrank were in CM and EM, while CD8+ ones turned up in EMRA. From day 15 to 85, contracting clones were balanced between CD4 and CD8, whereas later expanders leaned toward CD4+. Memory from before infection featured some responding clones, which suggests cross-reactive memory joined.

TCRdb reprocessed the 5' RACE reads via MiXCR and lists one record per CDR3 protein. The repertoire includes some 68,000 distinct CDR3 sequences, 16% of them detected once, and 25% to 35% sits in the top ten. What was sequenced was PBMCs or a T cell subset sorted from them (not recorded which). This receptor was taken from an adult woman who had mild COVID-19 (a few samples of this study predate the infection). Cell type and time point are not known. The chain joins TRBV12-3 or TRBV12-4 to TRBJ1-5, with D maybe TRBD1 (5 bases). For the CDR3, the DNA is TGTGCCAGCAGTTTAGTCGTGGGGGATCAGCCCCAGCATTTT. This codes for CASSLVVGDQPQHF.